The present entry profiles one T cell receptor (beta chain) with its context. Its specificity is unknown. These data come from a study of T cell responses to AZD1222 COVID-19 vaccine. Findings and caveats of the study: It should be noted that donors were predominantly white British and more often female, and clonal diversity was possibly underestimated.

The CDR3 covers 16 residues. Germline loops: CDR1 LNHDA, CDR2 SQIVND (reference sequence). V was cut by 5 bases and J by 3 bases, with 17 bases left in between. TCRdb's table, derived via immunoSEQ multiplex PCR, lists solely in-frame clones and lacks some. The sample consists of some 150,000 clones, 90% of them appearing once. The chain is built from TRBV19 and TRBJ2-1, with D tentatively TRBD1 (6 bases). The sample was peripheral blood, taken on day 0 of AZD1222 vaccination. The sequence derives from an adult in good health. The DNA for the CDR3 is TGTGCCAGTAGTCCCCTCCAGGGGCGCGGCTACAATGAGCAGTTCTTC. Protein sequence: CASSPLQGRGYNEQFF. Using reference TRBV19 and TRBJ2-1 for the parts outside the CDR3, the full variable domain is DGGITQSPKYLFRKEGQNVTLSCEQNLNHDAMYWYRQDPGQGLRLIYYSQIVNDFQKGDIAEGYSVSREKKESFPLTVTSAQKNPTAFYLCASSPLQGRGYNEQFFGPGTRLTVL.